This T cell receptor beta chain originates from a study of tumor and adjacent non-tumor tissue in lung cancer. No cell sorting was done before RNA was extracted from the tissue. The normal lung tissue was taken more than 3 cm from the tumor edge. The germline V gene has CDR1 SQVTM and CDR2 ANQGSEA. The CDR3 loop spans 15 amino acids. V was pared by 6 bases and J by 7 bases, with 9 bases of the junction left unmatched. Three rounds of nested PCR, following a modified ARM-PCR protocol, produced the TCRbeta library. TCRdb fed the multiplex PCR reads into MiXCR, producing one record per CDR3 protein. The sample records about 48,000 distinct CDR3 sequences, roughly two thirds being singletons.

The V call is TRBV29-1, the J call TRBJ2-5; the match to TRBD2 covers 15 bases. The material sequenced was distant non-tumor lung tissue. This receptor was taken from a woman between 70 and 85 years old with non-small cell lung cancer. CDR3 in amino acids: CSVKGLAGGEVTQYF. The DNA of the CDR3 is TGCAGCGTCAAGGGACTAGCGGGAGGAGAAGTGACCCAGTACTTC.